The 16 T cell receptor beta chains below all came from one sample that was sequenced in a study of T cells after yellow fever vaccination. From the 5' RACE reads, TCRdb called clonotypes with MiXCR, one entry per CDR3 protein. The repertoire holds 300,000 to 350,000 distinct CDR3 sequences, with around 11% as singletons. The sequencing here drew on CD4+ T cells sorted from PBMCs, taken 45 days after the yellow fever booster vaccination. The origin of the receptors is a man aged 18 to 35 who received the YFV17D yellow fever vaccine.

The CDR3 reads CASPGGGSQETQYF. DNA of the CDR3: TGTGCCAGCCCCGGTGGGGGTTCGCAAGAGACCCAGTACTTC. The chain carries TRBV5-6 and TRBJ2-5; tentatively, D is TRBD1 or TRBD2 (5 bases each). The length of the CDR3 is 14 residues. V gave up 7 bases and J gave up 2 bases, with 15 bases separating them. The germline V gene has CDR1 SGHDT and CDR2 YYEEEE.

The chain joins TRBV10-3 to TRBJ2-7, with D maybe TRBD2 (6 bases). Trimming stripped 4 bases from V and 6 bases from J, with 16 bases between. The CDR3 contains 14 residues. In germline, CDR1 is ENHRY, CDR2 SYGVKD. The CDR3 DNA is TGTGCCATCAGTGGCCTAGGAGGGTCTTCCGAGCAGTACTTC. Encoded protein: CAISGLGGSSEQYF.

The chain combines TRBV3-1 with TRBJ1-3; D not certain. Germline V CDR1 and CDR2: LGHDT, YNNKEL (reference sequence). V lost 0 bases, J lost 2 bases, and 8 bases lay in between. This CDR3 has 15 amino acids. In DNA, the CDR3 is TGTGCCAGCAGCCAAGATTACGGAGCTGGAAACACCATATATTTT. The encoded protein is CASSQDYGAGNTIYF.

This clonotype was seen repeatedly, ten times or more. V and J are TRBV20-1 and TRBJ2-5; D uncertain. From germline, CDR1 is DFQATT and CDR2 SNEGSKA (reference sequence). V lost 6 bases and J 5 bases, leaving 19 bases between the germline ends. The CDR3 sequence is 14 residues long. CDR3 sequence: CSARQLLGWETQYF. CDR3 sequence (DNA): TGCAGTGCCCGCCAGCTCCTCGGATGGGAGACCCAGTACTTC.

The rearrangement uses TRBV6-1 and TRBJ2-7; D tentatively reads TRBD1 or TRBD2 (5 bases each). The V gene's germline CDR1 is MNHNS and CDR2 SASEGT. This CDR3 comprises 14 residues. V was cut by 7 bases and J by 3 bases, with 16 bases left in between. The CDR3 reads CASIRSGRSYEQYF. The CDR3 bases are TGTGCCAGCATTAGGTCGGGACGGAGCTACGAGCAGTACTTC.

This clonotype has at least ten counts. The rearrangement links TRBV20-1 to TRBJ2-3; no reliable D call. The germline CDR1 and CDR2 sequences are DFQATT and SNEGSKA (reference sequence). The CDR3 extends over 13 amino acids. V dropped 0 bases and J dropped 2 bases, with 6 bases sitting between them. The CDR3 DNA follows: TGCAGTGCTAGAGATGAAGACACAGATACGCAGTATTTT. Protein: CSARDEDTDTQYF.

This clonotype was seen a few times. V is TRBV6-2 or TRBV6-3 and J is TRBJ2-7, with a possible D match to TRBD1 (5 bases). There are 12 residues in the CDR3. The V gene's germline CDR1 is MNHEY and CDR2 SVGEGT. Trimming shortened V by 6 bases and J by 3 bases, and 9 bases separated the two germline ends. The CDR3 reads CASRHDSYEQYV. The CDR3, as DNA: TGTGCCAGCAGACATGACAGCTACGAGCAGTACGTC.

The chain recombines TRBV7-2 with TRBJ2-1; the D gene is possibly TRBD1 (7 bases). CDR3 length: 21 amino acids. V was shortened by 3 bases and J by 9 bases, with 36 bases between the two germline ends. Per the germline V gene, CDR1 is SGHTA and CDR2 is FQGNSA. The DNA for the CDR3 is TGTGCCAGCAGCTTTAGAGTGGGGCAGGGGGGTTCGCCATATCCTCGTTCTGAGCAGTTCTTC. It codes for CASSFRVGQGGSPYPRSEQFF.

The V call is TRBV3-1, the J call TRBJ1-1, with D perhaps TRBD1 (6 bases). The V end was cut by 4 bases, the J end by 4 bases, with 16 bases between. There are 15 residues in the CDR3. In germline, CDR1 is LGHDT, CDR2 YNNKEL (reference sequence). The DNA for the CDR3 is TGTGCCAGCAGCCGTCAGGGGATTCCCCCCACTGAAGCTTTCTTT. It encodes CASSRQGIPPTEAFF.

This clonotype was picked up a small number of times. CDR3 nucleotide sequence: TGTGCCAGCAGTTTAGCAGGGTGGACCGGGGAGCTGTTTTTT. Its protein product is CASSLAGWTGELFF. The V and J genes are TRBV28 and TRBJ2-2, with a weak D call TRBD1 (5 bases). The CDR3 is made up of 14 amino acids. Germline CDR1 and CDR2: MDHEN and SYDVKM. The germline V and J ends were trimmed by 2 bases and 5 bases, with 9 bases remaining between them.

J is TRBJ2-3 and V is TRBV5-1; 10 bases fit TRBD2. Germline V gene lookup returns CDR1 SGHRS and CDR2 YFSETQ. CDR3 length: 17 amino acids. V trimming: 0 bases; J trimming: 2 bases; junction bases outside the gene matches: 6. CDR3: CASSLDLAGAATDTQYF. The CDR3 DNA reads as TGCGCCAGCAGCTTGGACCTAGCGGGGGCCGCCACAGATACGCAGTATTTT.

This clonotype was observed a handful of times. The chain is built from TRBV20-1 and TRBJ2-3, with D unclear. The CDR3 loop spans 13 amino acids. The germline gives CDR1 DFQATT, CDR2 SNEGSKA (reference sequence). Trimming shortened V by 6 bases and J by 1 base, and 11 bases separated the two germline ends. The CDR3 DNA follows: TGCAGTGCACATCCCATGGGCACAGATACGCAGTATTTT. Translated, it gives CSAHPMGTDTQYF.

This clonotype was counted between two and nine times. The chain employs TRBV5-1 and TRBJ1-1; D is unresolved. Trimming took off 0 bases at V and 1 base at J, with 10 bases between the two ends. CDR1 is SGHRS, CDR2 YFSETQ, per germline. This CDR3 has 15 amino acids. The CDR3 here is CASSLADSSNTEAFF. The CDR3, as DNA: TGCGCCAGCAGCTTGGCCGATTCATCGAACACTGAAGCTTTCTTT.

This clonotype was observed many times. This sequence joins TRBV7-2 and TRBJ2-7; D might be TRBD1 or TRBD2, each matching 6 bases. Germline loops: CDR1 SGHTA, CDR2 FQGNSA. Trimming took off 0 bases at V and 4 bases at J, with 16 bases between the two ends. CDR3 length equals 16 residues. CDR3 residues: CASSLAPGLQGYEQYF. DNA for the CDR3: TGTGCCAGCAGCTTAGCGCCGGGACTCCAGGGGTACGAGCAGTACTTC.

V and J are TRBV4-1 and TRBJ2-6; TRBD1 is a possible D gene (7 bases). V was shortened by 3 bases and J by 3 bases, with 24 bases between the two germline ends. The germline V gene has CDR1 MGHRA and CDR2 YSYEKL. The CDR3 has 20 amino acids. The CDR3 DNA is TGCGCCAGCAGCCACCTACCGCCCCGACAGGGAGCGGGTGGGGCCAACGTCCTGACTTTC. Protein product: CASSHLPPRQGAGGANVLTF.

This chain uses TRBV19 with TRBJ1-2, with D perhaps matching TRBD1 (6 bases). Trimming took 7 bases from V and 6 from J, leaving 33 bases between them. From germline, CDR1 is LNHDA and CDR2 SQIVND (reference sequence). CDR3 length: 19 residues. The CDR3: CASTAQQGGTRGYEDGYTF. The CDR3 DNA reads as TGTGCCAGTACGGCCCAGCAGGGCGGGACACGGGGTTATGAGGATGGCTACACCTTC. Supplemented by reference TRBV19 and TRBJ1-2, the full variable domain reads DGGITQSPKYLFRKEGQNVTLSCEQNLNHDAMYWYRQDPGQGLRLIYYSQIVNDFQKGDIAEGYSVSREKKESFPLTVTSAQKNPTAFYLCASTAQQGGTRGYEDGYTFGSGTRLTVV.